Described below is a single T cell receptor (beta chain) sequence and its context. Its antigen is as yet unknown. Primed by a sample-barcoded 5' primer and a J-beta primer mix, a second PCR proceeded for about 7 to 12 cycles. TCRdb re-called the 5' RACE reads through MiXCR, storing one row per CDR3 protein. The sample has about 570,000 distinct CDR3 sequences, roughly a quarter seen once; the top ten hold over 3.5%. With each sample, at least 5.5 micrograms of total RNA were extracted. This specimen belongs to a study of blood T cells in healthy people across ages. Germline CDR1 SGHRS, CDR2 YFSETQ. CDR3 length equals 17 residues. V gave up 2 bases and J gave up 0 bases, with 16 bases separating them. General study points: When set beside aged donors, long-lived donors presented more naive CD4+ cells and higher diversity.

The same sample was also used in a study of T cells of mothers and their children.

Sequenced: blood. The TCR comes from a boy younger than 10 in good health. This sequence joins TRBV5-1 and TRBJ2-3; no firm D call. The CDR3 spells CASSFSSRDTSTDTQYF. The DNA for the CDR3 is TGCGCCAGCAGCTTTAGCTCCCGAGACACAAGCACAGATACGCAGTATTTT.